The 8 T cell receptor beta chains below all came from one sample that was sequenced in a study of T-cell reconstitution after alpha-beta-depleted transplantation in children. TCRbeta library preparation incorporated unique molecular identifiers. TCRdb analysed the PCR reads with MiXCR anew, one entry per CDR3 protein. The sample includes about 72,000 distinct CDR3 sequences, about 7% seen only once; the top ten take approximately 2.3%. This material consisted of PBMCs from the stem cell graft donor, taken from the stem cell graft. The receptors come from a human donor who donated a stem cell graft to a child with acute lymphoblastic leukemia.

Many counts were recorded for this clonotype. The chain uses TRBV7-2 and TRBJ2-2, with D possibly TRBD2 on 6 matching bases. With 5 bases removed from V and 0 bases from J, the gap between germline ends came to 19 bases. The CDR3 is made up of 18 amino acids. Germline V gives CDR1 SGHTA, CDR2 FQGNSA. CDR3 DNA: TGTGCCAGCAGCCCCACCGAGGGGCGGGGTACGAACACCGGGGAGCTGTTTTTT. Residues: CASSPTEGRGTNTGELFF.

This clonotype was seen a few times. The chain couples TRBV29-1 to TRBJ2-3; D is ambiguous. The CDR3 is 15 amino acids. Germline V gene lookup returns CDR1 SQVTM and CDR2 ANQGSEA. The germline V and J ends were trimmed by 5 bases and 2 bases, with 17 bases remaining between them. The CDR3 DNA sequence: TGCAGCGTTAGGGCGATGAGCTCCTCCACAGATACGCAGTATTTT. Its translation: CSVRAMSSSTDTQYF.

Only a few counts were recorded for this clonotype. The rearrangement uses TRBV1 and TRBJ2-2; the D call TRBD1 from the table was never checked on the DNA. TRBV1 is given as a pseudogene. CDR3 length equals 19 residues. CDR3 sequence reads: CTSSQTSRQGARNTGELFF. The DNA for the CDR3 is TGCACCAGCAGCCAAACCTCACGACAGGGGGCTAGAAACACCGGGGAGCTGTTTTTT.

This clonotype was counted at least ten times. CDR3 nucleotides: TGTGCCAGCGGAGTTAGCGGGAGGAACGAGCAGTACTTC. The encoded protein is CASGVSGRNEQYF. The chain couples TRBV7-9 to TRBJ2-7; 10 bases are shared with TRBD2. Losses at the gene ends were 8 bases for V and 5 bases for J; bases not matched to a gene: 6. CDR1 and CDR2 (germline): SEHNR, FQNEAQ (reference sequence). This CDR3 has 13 amino acids.

The genes are TRBV5-1 and TRBJ1-2, with D tentatively TRBD1 (5 bases). This CDR3 is built from 15 residues. Germline V lookup: CDR1 SGHRS, CDR2 YFSETQ. Trimming pared 0 bases from V and 5 bases from J, leaving 14 bases between. The CDR3 is CASSLGPGPPYGYTF. The CDR3 DNA reads as TGCGCCAGCAGCTTGGGGCCAGGGCCCCCATATGGCTACACCTTC.

This clonotype was seen repeatedly, ten times or more. CDR3 in amino acids: CASSTFTGELFF. CDR3 DNA sequence: TGTGCCAGCAGCACTTTTACCGGGGAGCTGTTTTTT. The V call is TRBV11-2, the J call TRBJ2-2; D not certain. V was trimmed by 5 bases and J by 5 bases, leaving 6 bases between them. The CDR3 has 12 amino acids. The germline V gene has CDR1 SGHAT and CDR2 FQNNGV.

This clonotype was detected only a few times. The chain uses TRBV28 and TRBJ1-1; 8 bases align to TRBD1. V shed 2 bases, J shed 11 bases, and the junction held 4 bases outside the gene matches. Germline V gene sequence: CDR1 MDHEN, CDR2 SYDVKM. The CDR3 runs 12 residues. The CDR3 nucleotides read TGTGCCAGCAGTTTAGGACAGGGAGAGGCTTTCTTT. Translation gives CASSLGQGEAFF.

This clonotype was counted many times. In DNA, the CDR3 is TGCAGTACCCGCCCCCAGAAGCTGAACACTGAAGCTTTCTTT. Translating it yields CSTRPQKLNTEAFF. V usage is TRBV20-1 and J usage is TRBJ1-1, with D unresolved. Trimming left V 8 bases short and J 0 bases short, with 16 bases between. The CDR3 totals 14 residues. The germline CDR1 and CDR2 sequences are DFQATT and SNEGSKA (reference sequence).